Presented here are 11 T cell receptor beta chains from one specimen sequenced in a study of chemoradiotherapy in HPV16-positive cancers. Sequenced by immunoSEQ multiplex PCR; TCRdb stores in-frame clones only, minus some. The sample has about 5,900 clones, about three quarters seen once. The sample was taken from a patient who underwent chemoradiotherapy. The receptor source for this set is a human donor with HPV-associated anogenital cancer.

The chain recombines TRBV5-6 with TRBJ2-1; the D is unclear. The CDR3 extends over 11 amino acids. Trimming stripped 4 bases from V and 13 bases from J, with 12 bases between. The germline gives CDR1 SGHDT, CDR2 YYEEEE. The CDR3 DNA reads as TGTGCCAGCAGCCGCTTGAAAGGTCAGTTCTTC. This gives the protein CASSRLKGQFF.

This rearrangement joins TRBV11-1 to TRBJ2-5; D uncertain. The CDR3 spans 11 residues. Trimming stripped 3 bases from V and 1 base from J, with 0 bases between. Germline CDR1 is SGHAT and CDR2 is FQDESV (reference sequence). The CDR3 DNA reads TGTGCCAGCAGCTTCCAAGAGACCCAGTACTTC. Encoded protein: CASSFQETQYF.

V and J are TRBV18 and TRBJ2-3; D remains unclear. The V gene's germline CDR1 is KGHSH and CDR2 LQKENI. There are 15 residues in the CDR3. V was clipped by 4 bases and J by 2 bases, with 13 bases between them. The CDR3 DNA sequence: TGTGCCAGCTCACATAGTTTCTCCTACACAGATACGCAGTATTTT. It translates to CASSHSFSYTDTQYF.

J is TRBJ2-3 and V is TRBV11-2; tentative D call: TRBD2 (7 bases). The V gene's germline CDR1 is SGHAT and CDR2 FQNNGV. V was pared by 4 bases and J by 5 bases, with 16 bases between. CDR3 size: 15 residues. The CDR3 sequence: CASSSLGGAVDTQYF. The CDR3 DNA sequence: TGTGCCAGCAGCTCCCTAGGGGGGGCGGTAGATACGCAGTATTTT.

V and J are TRBV18 and TRBJ2-5; 7 bases map to TRBD1. Germline assignment: CDR1 KGHSH and CDR2 LQKENI. V was pared by 6 bases and J by 4 bases, with 8 bases of the junction left unmatched. The CDR3 extends over 14 amino acids. The CDR3 DNA reads TGTGCCAGCTCGTCCGGGACAGAGGGAGAGACCCAGTACTTC. This sequence encodes CASSSGTEGETQYF.

The chain couples TRBV4-1 to TRBJ1-3; no clear D gene. The CDR3 extends over 15 amino acids. V gave up 1 base and J gave up 0 bases, with 7 bases separating them. Germline lookup yields CDR1 MGHRA and CDR2 YSYEKL. In nucleotides, the CDR3 is TGCGCCAGCAGCCAAGGGGTCCCCTCTGGAAACACCATATATTTT. Translation: CASSQGVPSGNTIYF.

The chain combines TRBV10-3 with TRBJ2-5, with D perhaps matching TRBD2 (6 bases). The CDR3 runs 17 residues. V was trimmed by 0 bases and J by 4 bases, leaving 18 bases between them. The germline CDR1 and CDR2 sequences are ENHRY and SYGVKD. CDR3 coding DNA: TGTGCCATCAGTGAGTCGATTTCGACTAGGGGCAGAGAGACCCAGTACTTC. Translation gives CAISESISTRGRETQYF.

This clone has more than one count but fewer than ten. The rearrangement uses TRBV5-4 and TRBJ2-3; 8 bases match TRBD2. The CDR3 consists of 16 residues. V was clipped by 0 bases and J by 0 bases; unmatched bases: 3. Germline CDR1 SGHNT, CDR2 YYREEE (reference sequence). The CDR3, as DNA: TGTGCCAGCAGCTTGGGAGCGGGGGTTAGCACAGATACGCAGTATTTT. Translating it yields CASSLGAGVSTDTQYF.

V and J are TRBV19 and TRBJ2-7, with 11 nucleotides matching TRBD2. This CDR3 is built from 16 residues. Germline V CDR1 and CDR2: LNHDA, SQIVND (reference sequence). Unmatched junction bases numbered 2, after V lost 0 bases and J lost 1 base. In nucleotides, the CDR3 is TGTGCCAGTAGTATAGAAGGGACTAGCGGTTCCTACGAGCAGTACTTC. Translated: CASSIEGTSGSYEQYF.

This chain connects TRBV19 to TRBJ1-2; perhaps TRBD1 as D (5 bases). The CDR3 extends over 11 amino acids. V gave up 6 bases and J gave up 8 bases, with 10 bases separating them. Germline V CDR1 and CDR2: LNHDA, SQIVND (reference sequence). The CDR3 DNA follows: TGTGCCAGTAGGGCCGGGGACGGCTACACCTTC. It yields the protein CASRAGDGYTF. Using reference TRBV19 and TRBJ1-2 for the parts outside the CDR3, the full variable domain is DGGITQSPKYLFRKEGQNVTLSCEQNLNHDAMYWYRQDPGQGLRLIYYSQIVNDFQKGDIAEGYSVSREKKESFPLTVTSAQKNPTAFYLCASRAGDGYTFGSGTRLTVV.

This clone was observed a few times. J is TRBJ1-6 and V is TRBV7-2; a weak D match, TRBD1 (6 bases). Looked up from germline, CDR1 is SGHTA and CDR2 is FQGNSA. The CDR3 length is 13 residues. V lost 3 bases, J lost 8 bases, and 8 bases lay in between. The CDR3 spells CASSFYRDSPLHF. The CDR3 DNA reads TGTGCCAGCAGCTTTTACAGGGATTCACCCCTCCACTTT.